The 20 T cell receptor beta chains below were found in one sample sequenced in a study of blood T cell repertoires in COVID-19. This table comes from immunoSEQ multiplex PCR, and its TCRdb copy is limited to in-frame clones, with some not included. The table has 120,000 or so clones, 85% seen once. The source material was peripheral blood. These receptors were obtained from a man at least 80 years old with active or convalescent COVID-19.

This sequence joins TRBV7-2 and TRBJ2-1; D is perhaps TRBD2 (6 bases). Per the germline V gene, CDR1 is SGHTA and CDR2 is FQGNSA. This CDR3 is built from 14 residues. Trimming took off 0 bases at V and 9 bases at J, with 12 bases between the two ends. Here the CDR3 DNA reads TGTGCCAGCAGCTTAGCAGAATCCGGGGGTGAGCAGTTCTTC. It codes for CASSLAESGGEQFF.

This chain connects TRBV21-1 to TRBJ2-7; the table's D call TRBD1 went unverified against the DNA. TRBV21-1 is described as a pseudogene. The CDR3 has 16 amino acids. In DNA form, the CDR3 reads TGTGCCAGCCGTGACAGGGATAGGGCCCTCTCCTACGAGCAGTACTTC. It is translated as CASRDRDRALSYEQYF.

The rearrangement uses TRBV5-1 and TRBJ1-1; 8 bases map to TRBD1. Germline trimming cut 4 bases from V and 3 bases from J; bases unmatched to any gene: 5. Germline assignment: CDR1 SGHRS and CDR2 YFSETQ. The CDR3 is made up of 14 amino acids. CDR3 nucleotides: TGCGCCAGCAGCAGCATGGACAGGGACACTGAAGCTTTCTTT. Its translation is CASSSMDRDTEAFF.

The rearrangement uses TRBV7-3 and TRBJ2-1; 10 nucleotides match TRBD2. This CDR3 contains 16 residues. The V segment lost 3 bases and the J segment 3 bases; nucleotides outside the gene matches: 5. CDR1 is SGHTA and CDR2 is FQGTGA in the germline V gene. This CDR3 is CASSLIPSGSYNEQFF. CDR3 DNA sequence: TGTGCCAGCAGCTTGATCCCTAGCGGGAGCTACAATGAGCAGTTCTTC.

In nucleotides, the CDR3 is TGCGCCAGCAGACTCCCCAGCGGCGGGGAGCTGTTTTTT. Protein sequence: CASRLPSGGELFF. V usage is TRBV5-1 and J usage is TRBJ2-2, with D possibly being TRBD2 (5 bases). Germline CDR1 and CDR2: SGHRS and YFSETQ. CDR3 length: 13 residues. V lost 5 bases and J 7 bases, leaving 12 bases between the germline ends.

This chain uses TRBV3-1 (or the pseudogene TRBV3-2) with TRBJ1-5; 9 nucleotides agree with TRBD1. Germline V gene lookup returns CDR1 LGHDT and CDR2 YNNKEL (reference sequence). V gave up 4 bases and J gave up 8 bases; unmatched junction bases: 15. The CDR3 extends over 17 amino acids. CDR3 in DNA: TGTGCCAGCAGCCCGTCGGTGGGGACAGGGTTGGGTGAGCCCCAGCATTTT. Translation: CASSPSVGTGLGEPQHF.

This chain uses TRBV9 with TRBJ1-1; 9 bases line up with TRBD1. Trimming removed 4 bases from V and 1 base from J; junction bases left unmatched: 8. The CDR3 extends over 16 amino acids. Germline V gene sequence: CDR1 SGDLS, CDR2 YYNGEE. The CDR3, as DNA: TGTGCCAGCAGCCGAGGGACAGGGTTCGGGAACACTGAAGCTTTCTTT. Translated, it gives CASSRGTGFGNTEAFF. Looking up the rest from reference TRBV9 and TRBJ1-1 gives the full variable domain: DSGVTQTPKHLITATGQRVTLRCSPRSGDLSVYWYQQSLDQGLQFLIQYYNGEERAKGNILERFSAQQFPDLHSELNLSSLELGDSALYFCASSRGTGFGNTEAFFGQGTRLTVV.

The chain recombines TRBV7-9 with TRBJ1-1; D is unclear. The CDR3 extends over 18 amino acids. V shed 1 base and J shed 4 bases, with 22 bases lying between them. Germline lookup yields CDR1 SEHNR and CDR2 FQNEAQ (reference sequence). CDR3 protein: CASSLGYGVLGSGTEAFF. The CDR3 nucleotides read TGTGCCAGCAGCTTAGGGTATGGGGTTTTGGGAAGCGGCACTGAAGCTTTCTTT.

The gene calls are TRBV7-9 and TRBJ1-5, with TRBD1 matching over 8 bases. The CDR3 runs 16 residues. Losses at the gene ends were 5 bases for V and 0 bases for J; bases not matched to a gene: 6. Looked up from germline, CDR1 is SEHNR and CDR2 is FQNEAQ (reference sequence). The CDR3 DNA follows: TGTGCCAGCAGCCCGGACAGGGCCCATAGCAATCAGCCCCAGCATTTT. Translated, it gives CASSPDRAHSNQPQHF.

The rearrangement links TRBV6-4 to TRBJ2-6; the D gene is possibly TRBD2 (6 bases). Trimming pared 1 base from V and 9 bases from J, leaving 10 bases between. This CDR3 region has 14 residues. Germline-derived CDR1 and CDR2 are MRHNA and SNTAGT. The CDR3 sequence is CASSDFGGRNVLTF. CDR3 nucleotide sequence: TGTGCCAGCAGTGACTTCGGGGGTCGCAACGTCCTGACTTTC.

The chain recombines TRBV7-2 with TRBJ2-3; weak D call: TRBD2 (5 bases). Germline loops: CDR1 SGHTA, CDR2 FQGNSA. The CDR3 runs to 13 residues. V lost 2 bases, J lost 9 bases, and 12 bases lay in between. CDR3 in DNA: TGTGCCAGCAGCTTACGGACTCCCGGGACGCAGTATTTT. As protein: CASSLRTPGTQYF.

This chain uses TRBV7-2 with TRBJ2-5, with TRBD1 identical over 7 bases. This CDR3 spans 15 amino acids. CDR1 is SGHTA and CDR2 is FQGNSA in the germline V gene. Unmatched junction bases numbered 11, after V lost 5 bases and J lost 5 bases. CDR3 residues: CASSDRQGVWETQYF. The CDR3 region has the DNA TGTGCCAGCAGCGACCGACAGGGAGTGTGGGAGACCCAGTACTTC.

The rearrangement joins TRBV7-2 to TRBJ1-1, with D possibly matching TRBD1 (6 bases). The germline V and J ends were trimmed by 1 base and 4 bases, with 13 bases remaining between them. Germline assignment: CDR1 SGHTA and CDR2 FQGNSA. CDR3 length: 15 residues. As DNA, the CDR3 is TGTGCCAGCAGCTTAGAGGCCAGGGGATCCACTGAAGCTTTCTTT. The encoded protein is CASSLEARGSTEAFF.

CDR3 DNA sequence: TGTGCCAGCAGCCGGGGACAGGGCTCTGGAAACACCATATATTTT. It yields the protein CASSRGQGSGNTIYF. The chain uses TRBV5-5 and TRBJ1-3; 9 nucleotides agree with TRBD1. CDR1 and CDR2 (germline): SGHKS, YYEKEE (reference sequence). V lost 4 bases and J lost 0; bases outside the gene matches: 2. The CDR3 runs 15 residues.

The chain joins TRBV30 to TRBJ2-3, with 7 positions matching TRBD2. J gave up 4 bases and V 4 bases, and 5 bases lay outside the gene matches. Germline-derived CDR1 and CDR2 are GTSNPN and SVGIG (reference sequence). The CDR3 is 13 amino acids. The CDR3 DNA follows: TGTGCCTGGACTAGCGGAACTTCAGATACGCAGTATTTT. It is translated as CAWTSGTSDTQYF.

Here the CDR3 DNA reads TGTGCCAGTCAGGGTTTGATGAACACTGAAGCTTTCTTT. This translates into CASQGLMNTEAFF. The chain is built from TRBV28 and TRBJ1-1; perhaps TRBD1 as D (5 bases). CDR1 is MDHEN and CDR2 is SYDVKM in the germline V gene. This CDR3 is built from 13 residues. Trimming shortened V by 9 bases and J by 0 bases, and 11 bases separated the two germline ends. Complete variable domain (other parts from reference TRBV28 and TRBJ1-1): DVKVTQSSRYLVKRTGEKVFLECVQDMDHENMFWYRQDPGLGLRLIYFSYDVKMKEKGDIPEGYSVSREKKERFSLILESASTNQTSMYLCASQGLMNTEAFFGQGTRLTVV.

The chain recombines TRBV4-1 with TRBJ2-3; 7 positions match TRBD1. Germline V lookup: CDR1 MGHRA, CDR2 YSYEKL. The V segment lost 4 bases and the J segment 2 bases; nucleotides outside the gene matches: 9. The CDR3 is made up of 16 amino acids. CDR3 nucleotides: TGCGCCAGCAGCCCAGAGGGACAGACTTTCACAGATACGCAGTATTTT. Amino acid sequence: CASSPEGQTFTDTQYF.

The chain uses TRBV29-1 and TRBJ1-2, with D perhaps matching TRBD1 (5 bases). Deletions cut 2 bases from V and 8 bases from J, with 15 bases between. This CDR3 spans 13 amino acids. The germline gives CDR1 SQVTM, CDR2 ANQGSEA. CDR3 region: CSVEKTGADGYTF. Here the CDR3 DNA reads TGCAGCGTTGAAAAGACTGGGGCGGACGGCTACACCTTC. The full variable domain, its missing parts supplied by reference TRBV29-1 and TRBJ1-2, is SAVISQKPSRDICQRGTSLTIQCQVDSQVTMMFWYRQQPGQSLTLIATANQGSEATYESGFVIDKFPISRPNLTFSTLTVSNMSPEDSSIYLCSVEKTGADGYTFGSGTRLTVV.

The genes are TRBV6-2 or TRBV6-3 and TRBJ2-2; a possible D gene is TRBD2 (6 bases). V shed 5 bases and J shed 5 bases, with 9 bases lying between them. Germline V gene sequence: CDR1 MNHEY, CDR2 SVGEGT. CDR3 size: 13 residues. CDR3 sequence: CASSVLATGELFF. In DNA, the CDR3 is TGTGCCAGCAGTGTCCTAGCGACCGGGGAGCTGTTTTTT.

The chain links TRBV19 to TRBJ1-6; D not certain. The CDR3 covers 17 residues. Deletions cut 4 bases from V and 6 bases from J, with 19 bases between. From germline, CDR1 is LNHDA and CDR2 SQIVND (reference sequence). CDR3 sequence reads: CASSNRRGQEINSPLHF. As DNA, the CDR3 is TGTGCCAGTAGTAACCGGAGAGGGCAGGAAATTAATTCACCCCTCCACTTT.